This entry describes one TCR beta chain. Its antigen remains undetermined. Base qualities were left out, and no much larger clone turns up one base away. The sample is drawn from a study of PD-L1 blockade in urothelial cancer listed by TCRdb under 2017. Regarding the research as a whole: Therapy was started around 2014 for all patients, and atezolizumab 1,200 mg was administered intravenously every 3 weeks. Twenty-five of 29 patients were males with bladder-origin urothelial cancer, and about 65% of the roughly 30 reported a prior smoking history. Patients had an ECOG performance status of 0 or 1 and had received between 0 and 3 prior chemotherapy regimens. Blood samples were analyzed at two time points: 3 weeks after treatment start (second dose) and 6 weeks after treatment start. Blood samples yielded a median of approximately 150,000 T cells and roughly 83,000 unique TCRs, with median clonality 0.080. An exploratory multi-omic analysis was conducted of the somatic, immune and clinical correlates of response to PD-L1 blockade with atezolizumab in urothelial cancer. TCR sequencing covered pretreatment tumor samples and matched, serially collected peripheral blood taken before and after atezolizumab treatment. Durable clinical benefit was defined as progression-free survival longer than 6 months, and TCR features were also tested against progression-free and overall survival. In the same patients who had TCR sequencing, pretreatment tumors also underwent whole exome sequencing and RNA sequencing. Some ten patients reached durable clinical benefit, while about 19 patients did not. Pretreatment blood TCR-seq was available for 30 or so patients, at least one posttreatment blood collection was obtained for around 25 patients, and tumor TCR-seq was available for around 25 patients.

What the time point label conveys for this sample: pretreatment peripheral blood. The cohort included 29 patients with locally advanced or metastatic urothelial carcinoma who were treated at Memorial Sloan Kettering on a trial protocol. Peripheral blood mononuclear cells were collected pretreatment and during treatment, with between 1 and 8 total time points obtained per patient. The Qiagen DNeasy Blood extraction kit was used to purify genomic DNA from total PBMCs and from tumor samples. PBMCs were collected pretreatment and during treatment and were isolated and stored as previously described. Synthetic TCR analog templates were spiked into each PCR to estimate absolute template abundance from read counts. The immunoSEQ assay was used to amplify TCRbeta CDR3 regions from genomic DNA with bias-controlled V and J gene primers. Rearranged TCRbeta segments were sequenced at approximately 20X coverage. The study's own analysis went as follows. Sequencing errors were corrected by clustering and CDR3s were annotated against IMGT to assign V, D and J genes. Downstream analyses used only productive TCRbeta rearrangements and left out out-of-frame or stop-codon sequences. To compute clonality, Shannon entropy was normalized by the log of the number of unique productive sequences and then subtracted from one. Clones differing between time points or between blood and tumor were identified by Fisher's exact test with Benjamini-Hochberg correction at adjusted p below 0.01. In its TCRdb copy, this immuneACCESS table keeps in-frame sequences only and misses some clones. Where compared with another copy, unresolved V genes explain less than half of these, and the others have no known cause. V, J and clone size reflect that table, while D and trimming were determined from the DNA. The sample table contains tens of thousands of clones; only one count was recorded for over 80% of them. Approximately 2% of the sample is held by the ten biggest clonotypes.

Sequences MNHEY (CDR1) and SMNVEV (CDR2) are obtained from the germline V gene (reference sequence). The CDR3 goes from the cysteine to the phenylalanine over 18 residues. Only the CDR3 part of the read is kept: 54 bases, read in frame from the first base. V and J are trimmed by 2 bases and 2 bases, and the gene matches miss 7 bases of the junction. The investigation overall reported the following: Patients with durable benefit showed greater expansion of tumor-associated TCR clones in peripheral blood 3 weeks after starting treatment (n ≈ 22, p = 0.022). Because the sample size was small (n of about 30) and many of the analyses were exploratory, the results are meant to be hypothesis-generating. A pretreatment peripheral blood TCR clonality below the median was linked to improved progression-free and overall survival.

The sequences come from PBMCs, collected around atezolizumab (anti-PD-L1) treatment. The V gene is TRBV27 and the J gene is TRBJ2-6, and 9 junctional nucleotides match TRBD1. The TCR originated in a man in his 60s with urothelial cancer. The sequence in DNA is TGTGCCAGCAGTTTACGTCGACAGGGGGAGACTGGGGCCAACGTCCTGACTTTC. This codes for CASSLRRQGETGANVLTF.